The present entry profiles one TCR beta chain with its context. Its matching antigen is unknown. The sample belongs to a study of cytomegalovirus exposure and HLA in healthy donors. The wider study: Around 80 million unique TCRs from HLA-typed donors were held in an early data release. General study findings and limits: A later examination showed that TCR association rates differed by HLA locus, with DRB1 most and HLA-C fewest. Segments of the TCR beta V type were, in most cases, productive about 87% or about 30% of the time in an earlier analysis. One cluster of highly shared sequence variants probably arose as a sequencing artifact.

The PCR used 60 Vbeta and 13 Jbeta primers. Assay: immunoSEQ multiplex PCR; the TCRdb copy retains only in-frame clones and omits some. The data contain 180,000 or so clones, around 75% of them singletons. The CDR3 is 14 residues long. V shed 6 bases, J shed 9 bases, and the junction held 10 bases outside the gene matches. CDR1 and CDR2 from the germline V gene are MDHEN and SYDVKM. The chain links TRBV28 to TRBJ2-2; 7 bases map to TRBD2. Sequenced material: PBMCs. The sequence came from a middle-aged woman in good health and CMV-seropositive. The CDR3 sequence: CASRRLAETWELFF. CDR3 sequence (DNA): TGTGCCAGCAGGAGACTAGCTGAGACCTGGGAGCTGTTTTTT.